The 27 T cell receptor beta chains below all came from one sample that was sequenced in a study of beta chain features in type 1 diabetes. Overall study results and limits: Shortening that was moderate but significant affected the TCRB CDR3s of Type 1 diabetes patients in all four CD4+ subsets.

No antigen has been identified for these receptors. The sequenced template was cDNA made from the entire isolated RNA. The repertoire was sequenced with immunoSEQ multiplex PCR; TCRdb's copy has only in-frame clones and lacks some. This repertoire shows some 700,000 clones, 10% to 15% found once; its top ten account for about 0.02%. The sample was naive CD4+ T cells from blood. The receptors here all came from a man in his late teens or twenties with type 1 diabetes.

The rearrangement uses TRBV18 and TRBJ1-1; the D gene is possibly TRBD1 (5 bases). The CDR3 runs to 17 residues. V was clipped by 5 bases and J by 3 bases, with 22 bases between them. CDR1 and CDR2 from the germline V gene are KGHSH and LQKENI. Written as DNA, the CDR3 is TGTGCCAGCTCAGAAATAACCACGGGACGTAAGGACACTGAAGCTTTCTTT. It codes for CASSEITTGRKDTEAFF.

This clone was picked up a small number of times. The gene calls are TRBV18 and TRBJ2-1; TRBD2 matches at 11 bases. This CDR3 is built from 14 residues. Germline V gene data show CDR1 as KGHSH and CDR2 as LQKENI. V trimming: 2 bases; J trimming: 7 bases; junction bases outside the gene matches: 1. CDR3 amino acids: CASSPGTSGNEQFF. DNA for the CDR3: TGTGCCAGCTCACCAGGGACTAGCGGTAATGAGCAGTTCTTC.

This clone was recorded a few times. DNA for the CDR3: TGTGCCGGTCGGGAGGGATCTGGCGCAGATACGCAGTATTTT. Residues: CAGREGSGADTQYF. The chain uses TRBV18 and TRBJ2-3, with 8 bases identical to TRBD2. Germline CDR1 is KGHSH and CDR2 is LQKENI. Germline trimming cut 11 bases from V and 4 bases from J; bases unmatched to any gene: 11. The CDR3 sequence is 14 residues long.

This clone has just a few counts. The J gene is TRBJ2-5, the V gene TRBV30; TRBD1 aligns across 8 bases. Losses at the gene ends were 2 bases for V and 13 bases for J; bases not matched to a gene: 18. This CDR3 contains 15 residues. Germline V gene data show CDR1 as GTSNPN and CDR2 as SVGIG (reference sequence). CDR3 residues: CAWSPPDRVTVWGYF. CDR3 nucleotides: TGTGCCTGGAGTCCCCCGGACAGGGTGACGGTTTGGGGGTACTTC.

This clone occurred a few times. This rearrangement joins TRBV29-1 to TRBJ1-3; perhaps TRBD1 as D (5 bases). Germline CDR1 and CDR2: SQVTM and ANQGSEA. Deletions cut 0 bases from V and 0 bases from J, with 12 bases between. The CDR3 contains 16 residues. CDR3: CSVEDRKGSSGNTIYF. Written as DNA, the CDR3 is TGCAGCGTTGAAGATCGAAAGGGGAGCTCTGGAAACACCATATATTTT.

The chain combines TRBV4-1 with TRBJ1-5; TRBD1 might be the D (5 bases). The CDR3 totals 16 residues. V lost 2 bases, J lost 4 bases, and 15 bases lay in between. Germline V CDR1 and CDR2: MGHRA, YSYEKL. This CDR3 is CASSQLWGTSNQPQHF. The DNA for the CDR3 is TGCGCCAGCAGCCAACTATGGGGGACGTCTAATCAGCCCCAGCATTTT.

The J gene is TRBJ1-1, the V gene TRBV9; 7 nucleotides agree with TRBD1. The CDR3 loop spans 20 amino acids. The V segment lost 7 bases and the J segment 1 base; nucleotides outside the gene matches: 25. Germline V gene lookup returns CDR1 SGDLS and CDR2 YYNGEE. This CDR3 reads CASSQDLLPPGGRTNTEAFF. CDR3 DNA sequence: TGTGCCAGCTCTCAGGACCTCCTGCCCCCAGGGGGGCGAACGAACACTGAAGCTTTCTTT.

This chain uses TRBV11-1 with TRBJ2-7, with 7 nucleotides matching TRBD2. Trimming at V came to 7 bases and at J to 2 bases, leaving 11 bases not matched to a gene. CDR1 is SGHAT, CDR2 FQDESV, per germline (reference sequence). The CDR3 is 15 amino acids. In DNA form, the CDR3 reads TGTGCCAGCACCCCATTGAGCGGGATGGCCTACGAGCAGTACTTC. It encodes CASTPLSGMAYEQYF.

The chain has TRBV2 and TRBJ2-7; D is unresolved. From germline, CDR1 is SNHLY and CDR2 FYNNEI. The ends were cut back, 4 bases at V and 2 bases at J, with 6 bases in the middle. The CDR3 length is 12 residues. The CDR3 spells CASSGHTYEQYF. Here the CDR3 DNA reads TGTGCCAGCAGTGGACATACCTACGAGCAGTACTTC.

This clone was seen a handful of times. The CDR3 protein is CSAKGETQYF. The CDR3 DNA reads TGCAGTGCTAAAGGGGAGACCCAGTACTTC. The chain recombines TRBV20-1 with TRBJ2-5; the D is unclear. The CDR3 has 10 residues. V lost 4 bases to trimming and J lost 5 bases, with 5 bases between them. Germline CDR1 is DFQATT and CDR2 is SNEGSKA (reference sequence).

This clone appeared a few times. V usage is TRBV30 and J usage is TRBJ2-5, with a weak D call TRBD2 (5 bases). The germline gives CDR1 GTSNPN, CDR2 SVGIG (reference sequence). Trimming took 5 bases from V and 5 from J, leaving 9 bases between them. The CDR3 length is 11 residues. This chain's CDR3 is CAWGEMETQYF. The CDR3 coding sequence is TGTGCCTGGGGGGAGATGGAGACCCAGTACTTC.

This clone has a handful of counts. The genes are TRBV2 and TRBJ2-7; D ambiguous. Germline CDR1 SNHLY, CDR2 FYNNEI. This CDR3 is built from 13 residues. Trimming stripped 2 bases from V and 5 bases from J, with 10 bases between. In DNA, the CDR3 is TGTGCCAGCAGTGAAACAGTACCCGACGAGCAGTACTTC. Its protein is CASSETVPDEQYF.

A few counts support this clone. The chain is built from TRBV28 and TRBJ2-1, with a possible D match to TRBD2 (6 bases). With 8 bases removed from V and 2 bases from J, the gap between germline ends came to 16 bases. Germline loops: CDR1 MDHEN, CDR2 SYDVKM. This CDR3 comprises 15 residues. This CDR3 is CASLGGAHPYNEQFF. The CDR3 DNA is TGTGCCAGCCTTGGCGGGGCGCACCCCTACAATGAGCAGTTCTTC.

There are a few counts of this clone. This chain joins TRBV29-1 and TRBJ1-4; possibly TRBD1 for D (6 bases). With 4 bases removed from V and 4 bases from J, the gap between germline ends came to 7 bases. The CDR3 loop spans 12 amino acids. The germline CDR1 and CDR2 sequences are SQVTM and ANQGSEA. CDR3 sequence: CSVAGVNEKLFF. The CDR3 DNA is TGCAGCGTTGCAGGGGTTAATGAAAAACTGTTTTTT.

V gene TRBV30 combines with J gene TRBJ1-5, with TRBD1 matching over 9 bases. This CDR3 region has 14 residues. Germline values: CDR1 GTSNPN, CDR2 SVGIG (reference sequence). The junction had 7 bases not matched to a gene; V was cut back by 5 bases and J by 5 bases. The CDR3 loop reads CAWATGGRDQPQHF. Written as DNA, the CDR3 is TGTGCCTGGGCCACAGGGGGCAGGGATCAGCCCCAGCATTTT.

V gene TRBV30 combines with J gene TRBJ1-1; 7 bases fit TRBD1. With V trimmed by 7 bases and J by 4 bases, 9 bases remained unmatched. The CDR3 is made up of 13 amino acids. Germline assignment: CDR1 GTSNPN and CDR2 SVGIG (reference sequence). The CDR3 reads CASDRAEGTEAFF. Written as DNA, the CDR3 is TGTGCCTCCGACAGGGCCGAGGGCACTGAAGCTTTCTTT.

This clone was recorded once. This chain links TRBV6-1 with TRBJ2-1; the D is unclear. Germline values: CDR1 MNHNS, CDR2 SASEGT. The CDR3 loop spans 17 amino acids. V was cut by 1 base and J by 0 bases, with 13 bases left in between. The CDR3 sequence is CASSEGAPYLSYNEQFF. CDR3 sequence (DNA): TGTGCCAGCAGTGAAGGGGCTCCCTATCTCTCCTACAATGAGCAGTTCTTC.

This clone was detected only a few times. The V gene is TRBV6-1, the J gene TRBJ1-5; a weak D match, TRBD1 (6 bases). V gave up 4 bases and J gave up 6 bases, with 16 bases separating them. The V gene's germline CDR1 is MNHNS and CDR2 SASEGT. CDR3 length: 15 amino acids. CDR3 protein: CASSGGGQNTQPQHF. Here the CDR3 DNA reads TGTGCCAGCAGTGGCGGGGGGCAAAACACTCAGCCCCAGCATTTT.

This chain links TRBV11-2 with TRBJ2-5; 8 bases are a match to TRBD1. The CDR3 loop spans 14 amino acids. Germline V CDR1 and CDR2: SGHAT, FQNNGV. Trimming removed 4 bases from V and 2 bases from J; junction bases left unmatched: 3. CDR3 nucleotides: TGTGCCAGCAGCTGGGGACAGGCTCAAGAGACCCAGTACTTC. As protein: CASSWGQAQETQYF.

This clone was recorded a few times. This chain joins TRBV30 and TRBJ1-4; perhaps TRBD1 as D (5 bases). The CDR3 has 13 amino acids. Trimming stripped 4 bases from V and 5 bases from J, with 11 bases between. CDR1 and CDR2 (germline): GTSNPN, SVGIG (reference sequence). The CDR3 DNA is TGTGCCTGGAACCAACAGGCGAATGAAAAACTGTTTTTT. Translated, it gives CAWNQQANEKLFF.

As concerns this clone: The sample holds other DNA sequences that translate to the same CDR3. The chain has TRBV30 and TRBJ1-4, with 9 bases that match TRBD1. This CDR3 spans 14 amino acids. The V and J ends lost 0 bases and 8 bases, in that order; junction bases with no gene match: 4. Germline V gives CDR1 GTSNPN, CDR2 SVGIG (reference sequence). CDR3 region: CAWSVQGAREKLFF. The DNA of the CDR3 is TGTGCCTGGAGTGTACAGGGGGCTCGCGAAAAACTGTTTTTT.

The gene calls are TRBV25-1 and TRBJ2-3; 11 bases fit TRBD2. Germline loops: CDR1 MGHDK, CDR2 SYGVNS. The CDR3 totals 15 residues. V gave up 4 bases and J gave up 3 bases; unmatched junction bases: 3. The CDR3 region is CASSATSGGTDTQYF. In DNA, the CDR3 is TGTGCCAGCAGTGCCACTAGCGGGGGTACAGATACGCAGTATTTT.

V usage is TRBV11-2 and J usage is TRBJ2-3; D is tentatively TRBD1 or TRBD2 (5 bases each). V lost 6 bases, J lost 4 bases, and 8 bases lay in between. The germline gives CDR1 SGHAT, CDR2 FQNNGV. This CDR3 has 12 residues. In DNA form, the CDR3 reads TGTGCCAGCAGGGGGGTTCCAGATACGCAGTATTTT. Translating it yields CASRGVPDTQYF.

This clone was counted a few times. The rearrangement joins TRBV29-1 to TRBJ2-7; D possibly corresponds to TRBD2 (6 bases). Trimming removed 4 bases at V and 4 bases at J, with 11 bases between. Germline CDR1 is SQVTM and CDR2 is ANQGSEA. The CDR3 has 12 residues. DNA of the CDR3: TGCAGCGTTGGCAGGGAGGAGTACGAGCAGTACTTC. Residues: CSVGREEYEQYF.

This chain joins TRBV4-1 and TRBJ2-7; no clear D gene. The CDR3 length is 17 residues. Looked up from germline, CDR1 is MGHRA and CDR2 is YSYEKL. V shed 0 bases and J shed 0 bases, with 15 bases lying between them. CDR3 loop: CASSQDSYRVSSYEQYF. CDR3 bases: TGCGCCAGCAGCCAAGATTCGTACCGAGTCAGCTCCTACGAGCAGTACTTC.

This clone appeared a few times. The chain uses TRBV7-8 and TRBJ2-3; a possible D gene is TRBD1 (5 bases). The CDR3 runs 15 residues. CDR1 is SGHVS and CDR2 is FQNEAQ in the germline V gene. V shed 1 base and J shed 5 bases, with 13 bases lying between them. The CDR3 DNA sequence: TGTGCCAGCAGCTTAGACAGGCTCGTTGAAGATACGCAGTATTTT. Its protein is CASSLDRLVEDTQYF.

CDR3 DNA sequence: TGTGCCAGCAGCTTAAGGGGGTACAATGAGCAGTTCTTC. As protein: CASSLRGYNEQFF. The V call is TRBV7-8, the J call TRBJ2-1, with D perhaps TRBD1 (6 bases). CDR1 and CDR2 (germline): SGHVS, FQNEAQ. Trimming left V 2 bases short and J 4 bases short, with 6 bases between. This CDR3 region has 13 residues.